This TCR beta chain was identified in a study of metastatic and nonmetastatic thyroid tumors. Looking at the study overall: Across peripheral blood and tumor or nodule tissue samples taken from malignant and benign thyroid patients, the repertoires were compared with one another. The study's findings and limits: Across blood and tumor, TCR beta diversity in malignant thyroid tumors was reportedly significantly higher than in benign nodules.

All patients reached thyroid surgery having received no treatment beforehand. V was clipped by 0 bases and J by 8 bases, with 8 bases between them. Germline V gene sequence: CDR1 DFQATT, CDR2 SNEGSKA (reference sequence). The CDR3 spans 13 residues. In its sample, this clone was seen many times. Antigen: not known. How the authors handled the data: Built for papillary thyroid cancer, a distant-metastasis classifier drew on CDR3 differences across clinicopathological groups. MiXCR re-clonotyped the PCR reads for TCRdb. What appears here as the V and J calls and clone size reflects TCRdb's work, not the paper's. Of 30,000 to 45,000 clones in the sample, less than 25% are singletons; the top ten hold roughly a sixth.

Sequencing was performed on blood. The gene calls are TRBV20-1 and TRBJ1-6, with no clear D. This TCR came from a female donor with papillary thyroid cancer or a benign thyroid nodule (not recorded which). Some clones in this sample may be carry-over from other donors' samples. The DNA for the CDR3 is TGCAGTGCTAGAGATCTTGAGGATTCACCCCTCCACTTT. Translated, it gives CSARDLEDSPLHF.